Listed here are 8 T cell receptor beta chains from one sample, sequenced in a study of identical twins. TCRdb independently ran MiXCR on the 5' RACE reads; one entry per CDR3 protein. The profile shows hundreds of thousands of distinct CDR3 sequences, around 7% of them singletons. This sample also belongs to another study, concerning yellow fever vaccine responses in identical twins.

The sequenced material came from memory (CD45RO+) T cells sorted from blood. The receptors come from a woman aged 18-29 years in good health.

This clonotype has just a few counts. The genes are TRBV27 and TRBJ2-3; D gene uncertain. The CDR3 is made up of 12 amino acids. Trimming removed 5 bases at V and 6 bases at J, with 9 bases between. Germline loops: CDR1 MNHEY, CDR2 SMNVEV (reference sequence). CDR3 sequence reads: CASSGPWDTQYF. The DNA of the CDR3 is TGTGCCAGCAGTGGGCCCTGGGATACGCAGTATTTT.

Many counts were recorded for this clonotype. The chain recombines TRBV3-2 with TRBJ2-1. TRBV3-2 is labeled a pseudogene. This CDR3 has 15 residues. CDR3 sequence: CASSPRPDSYNEQFF. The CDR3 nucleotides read TGTGCCAGCAGTCCTAGGCCTGATAGCTACAATGAGCAGTTCTTC.

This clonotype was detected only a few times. The CDR3 region is CASSLARGSYEQYF. In DNA form, the CDR3 reads TGTGCCAGCAGCTTGGCGAGAGGTTCCTACGAGCAGTACTTC. The V call is TRBV5-6, the J call TRBJ2-7; D gene uncertain. Trimming pared 0 bases from V and 1 base from J, leaving 8 bases between. Germline values: CDR1 SGHDT, CDR2 YYEEEE. The CDR3 covers 14 residues.

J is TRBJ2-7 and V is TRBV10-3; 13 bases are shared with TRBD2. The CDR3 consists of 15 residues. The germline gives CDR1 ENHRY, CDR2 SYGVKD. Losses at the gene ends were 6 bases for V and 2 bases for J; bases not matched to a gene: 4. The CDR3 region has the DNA TGTGCCATCAGGCCCGGACTAGCGGGAGCCTACGAGCAGTACTTC. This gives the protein CAIRPGLAGAYEQYF.

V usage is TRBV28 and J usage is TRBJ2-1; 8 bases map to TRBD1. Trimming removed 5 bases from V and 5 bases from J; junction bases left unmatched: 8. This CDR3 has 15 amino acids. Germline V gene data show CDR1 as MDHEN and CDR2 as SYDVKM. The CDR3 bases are TGTGCCAGCAGTACGACCGGGACAGGTAACAATGAGCAGTTCTTC. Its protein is CASSTTGTGNNEQFF. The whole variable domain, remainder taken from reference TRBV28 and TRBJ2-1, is DVKVTQSSRYLVKRTGEKVFLECVQDMDHENMFWYRQDPGLGLRLIYFSYDVKMKEKGDIPEGYSVSREKKERFSLILESASTNQTSMYLCASSTTGTGNNEQFFGPGTRLTVL.

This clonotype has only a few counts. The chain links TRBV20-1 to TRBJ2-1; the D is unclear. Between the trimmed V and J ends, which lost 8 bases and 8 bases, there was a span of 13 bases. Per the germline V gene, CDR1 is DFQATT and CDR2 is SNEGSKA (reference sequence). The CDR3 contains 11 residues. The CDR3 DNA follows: TGCAGTCCCCAGTATAGGGATGAGCAGTTCTTC. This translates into CSPQYRDEQFF.

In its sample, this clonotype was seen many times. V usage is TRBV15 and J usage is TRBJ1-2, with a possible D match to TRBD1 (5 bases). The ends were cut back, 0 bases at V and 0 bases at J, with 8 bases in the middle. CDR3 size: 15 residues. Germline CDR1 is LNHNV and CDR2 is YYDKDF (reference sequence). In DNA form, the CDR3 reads TGTGCCACCAGCAGAGAGACAGTACCTAACTATGGCTACACCTTC. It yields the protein CATSRETVPNYGYTF.

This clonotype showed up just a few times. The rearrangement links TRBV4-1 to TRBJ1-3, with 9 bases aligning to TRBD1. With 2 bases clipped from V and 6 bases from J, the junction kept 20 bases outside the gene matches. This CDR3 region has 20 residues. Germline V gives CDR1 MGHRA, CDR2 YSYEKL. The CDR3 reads CASSQRKRQGGTNALNTIYF. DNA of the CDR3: TGCGCCAGCAGCCAAAGAAAACGACAGGGGGGAACGAACGCCTTAAACACCATATATTTT.